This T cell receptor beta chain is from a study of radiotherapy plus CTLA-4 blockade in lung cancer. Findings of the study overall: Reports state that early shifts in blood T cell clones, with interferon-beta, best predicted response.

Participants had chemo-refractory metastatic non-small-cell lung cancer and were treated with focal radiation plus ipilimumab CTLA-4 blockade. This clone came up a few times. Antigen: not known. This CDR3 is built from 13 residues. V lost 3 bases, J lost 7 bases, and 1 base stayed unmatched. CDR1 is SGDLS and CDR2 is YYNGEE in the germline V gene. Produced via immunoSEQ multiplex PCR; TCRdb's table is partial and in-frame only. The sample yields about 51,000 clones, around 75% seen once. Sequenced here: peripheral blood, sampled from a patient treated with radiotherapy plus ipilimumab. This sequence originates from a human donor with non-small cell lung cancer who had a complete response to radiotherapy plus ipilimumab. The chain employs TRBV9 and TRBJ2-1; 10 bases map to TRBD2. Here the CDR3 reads CASSETSGNEQFF. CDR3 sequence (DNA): TGTGCCAGCAGCGAGACTAGCGGGAATGAGCAGTTCTTC.